This is a list of T cell receptor beta chains from one sample in a study of Ad26.COV2.S vaccination and SARS-CoV-2 variants. TCRdb's table, derived via immunoSEQ multiplex PCR, lists solely in-frame clones and lacks some. The data contain approximately 350,000 clones, over 75% of them singletons. Sequences were derived from peripheral blood, sampled in a trial of Ad26.COV2.S vaccine versus placebo. Receptors originate from a person aged 18-65 years who received the Ad26.COV2.S COVID-19 vaccine or a placebo. Both conserved end residues are part of each CDR3. Fields, in order: CDR3 length, clone size, D gene, V gene, J gene, CDR3 protein, CDR3 DNA. The D gene is left open where the match is weak. Clone size is given for some rows only: seen once, a few or many times, or a class if the clone is expanded.

cdr3_length: 13
clone_size: .
d_call: .
v_call: TRBV6-2/TRBV6-3
j_call: TRBJ2-7
cdr3_aa: CASSYADIREQYF
cdr3_nt: TGTGCCAGCAGTTACGCTGATATCCGCGAGCAGTACTTC

cdr3_length: 15
clone_size: .
d_call: TRBD2
v_call: TRBV7-3
j_call: TRBJ2-5
cdr3_aa: CASSLGTSGVETQYF
cdr3_nt: TGTGCCAGCAGCTTAGGGACTAGCGGGGTGGAGACCCAGTACTTC

cdr3_length: 15
clone_size: .
d_call: .
v_call: TRBV6-2/TRBV6-3
j_call: TRBJ2-7
cdr3_aa: CASSLPETPVYGQYF
cdr3_nt: TGTGCCAGCAGCTTACCGGAAACTCCCGTTTATGGCCAGTACTTC

cdr3_length: 14
clone_size: once
d_call: TRBD2
v_call: TRBV30
j_call: TRBJ2-7
cdr3_aa: CAWSGKREGYEQYF
cdr3_nt: TGTGCCTGGAGCGGGAAGCGGGAGGGCTACGAGCAGTACTTC

cdr3_length: 15
clone_size: .
d_call: .
v_call: TRBV21-1
j_call: TRBJ2-3
cdr3_aa: CASFKTGRRPDTQYF
cdr3_nt: TGTGCCAGCTTTAAGACAGGCCGGAGGCCAGATACGCAGTATTTT

cdr3_length: 15
clone_size: .
d_call: TRBD1
v_call: TRBV10-3
j_call: TRBJ1-2
cdr3_aa: CAISHGQGADYGYTF
cdr3_nt: TGTGCCATCAGCCACGGACAGGGGGCGGACTATGGCTACACCTTC

cdr3_length: 17
clone_size: .
d_call: .
v_call: TRBV5-8
j_call: TRBJ2-6
cdr3_aa: CASSLRGLSSGANVLTF
cdr3_nt: TGTGCCAGCAGCTTGAGGGGACTCAGCTCTGGGGCCAACGTCCTGACTTTC

cdr3_length: 10
clone_size: .
d_call: .
v_call: TRBV19
j_call: TRBJ2-3
cdr3_aa: CAGGTDTQYF
cdr3_nt: TGTGCCGGAGGGACAGATACGCAGTATTTT

cdr3_length: 16
clone_size: .
d_call: .
v_call: TRBV19
j_call: TRBJ1-2
cdr3_aa: CASSIGQSPTVDGYTF
cdr3_nt: TGTGCCAGTAGTATAGGCCAATCTCCTACCGTGGATGGCTACACCTTC

cdr3_length: 14
clone_size: .
d_call: .
v_call: TRBV4-3
j_call: TRBJ2-1
cdr3_aa: CASSQEGPPSEQFF
cdr3_nt: TGCGCCAGCAGCCAAGAAGGGCCGCCTAGTGAGCAGTTCTTC

cdr3_length: 15
clone_size: .
d_call: TRBD2
v_call: TRBV6-5
j_call: TRBJ2-5
cdr3_aa: CASSYAGTSEETQYF
cdr3_nt: TGTGCCAGCAGTTACGCCGGGACTAGTGAAGAGACCCAGTACTTC

cdr3_length: 15
clone_size: .
d_call: .
v_call: TRBV10-3
j_call: TRBJ1-4
cdr3_aa: CAISEGGTGHEKLFF
cdr3_nt: TGTGCCATCAGTGAAGGAGGAACAGGGCATGAAAAACTGTTTTTT

cdr3_length: 14
clone_size: .
d_call: .
v_call: TRBV7-3
j_call: TRBJ1-1
cdr3_aa: CASSLEGGGTEAFF
cdr3_nt: TGTGCCAGCAGCTTAGAGGGGGGTGGTACTGAAGCTTTCTTT